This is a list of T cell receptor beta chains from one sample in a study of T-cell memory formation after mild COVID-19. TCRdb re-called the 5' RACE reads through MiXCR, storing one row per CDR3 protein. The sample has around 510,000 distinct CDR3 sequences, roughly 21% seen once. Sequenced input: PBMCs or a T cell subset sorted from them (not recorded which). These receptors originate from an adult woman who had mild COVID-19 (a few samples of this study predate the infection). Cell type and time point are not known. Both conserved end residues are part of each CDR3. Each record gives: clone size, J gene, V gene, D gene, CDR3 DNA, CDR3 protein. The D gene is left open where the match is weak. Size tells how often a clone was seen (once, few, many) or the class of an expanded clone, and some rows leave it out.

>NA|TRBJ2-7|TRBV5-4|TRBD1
TGTGCCAGCAGCTTGGTTTTGAGGACAGGATACGAGCAGTACTTC
CASSLVLRTGYEQYF
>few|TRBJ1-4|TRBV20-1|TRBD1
TGCAGTGCTCAAGGGACAGGGCCGCGGTTCCCCTTTTTT
CSAQGTGPRFPFF
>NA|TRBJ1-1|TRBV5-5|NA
TGTGCCAGCAGCCCCCGACGAGTGGTTTTTCGGAACACTGAAGCTTTCTTT
CASSPRRVVFRNTEAFF
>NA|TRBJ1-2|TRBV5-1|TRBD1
TGCGCCAGCAGCTCGCCGGGACAGGGGTGGTATGGCTACACCTTC
CASSSPGQGWYGYTF
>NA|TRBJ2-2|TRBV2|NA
TGTGCCAGCAGCCCTACAGGGAGGGACACCGGGGAGCTGTTTTTT
CASSPTGRDTGELFF
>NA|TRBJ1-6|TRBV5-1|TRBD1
TGCGCCAGCAGCTTGGATCGGACAGGGACGGTCGGTTCACCCCTCCACTTT
CASSLDRTGTVGSPLHF
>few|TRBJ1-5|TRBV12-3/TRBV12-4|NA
TGTGCCAGCAGTTTTACAGGGAGGGATGGCAATCAGCCCCAGCATTTT
CASSFTGRDGNQPQHF
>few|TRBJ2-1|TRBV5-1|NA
TGCGCCAGCAGCGGTATTGGCATTCAGGGGTACAATGAGCAGTTCTTC
CASSGIGIQGYNEQFF
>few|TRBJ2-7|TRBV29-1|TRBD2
TGCAGCGTTCTGATCCTTACCCCTAGCGGTTCCTACGAGCAGTACTTC
CSVLILTPSGSYEQYF
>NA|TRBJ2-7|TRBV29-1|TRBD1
TGCAGCGTTGAAGGGACAGGGCTCTACGAGCAGTACTTC
CSVEGTGLYEQYF
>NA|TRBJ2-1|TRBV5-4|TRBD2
TGTGCCAGCAGTCCCGAGCGGGAGGGCCTCGAGAGTGAGCAGTTCTTC
CASSPEREGLESEQFF
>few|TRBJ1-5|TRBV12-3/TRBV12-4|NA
TGTGCCAGCAGCCCTGGGACACTGATCGCACAGCCCCAGCATTTT
CASSPGTLIAQPQHF
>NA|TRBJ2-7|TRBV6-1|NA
TGTGCCAGCAGTAAAGACACATACGAGCAGTACTTC
CASSKDTYEQYF
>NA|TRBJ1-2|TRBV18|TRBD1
TGTGCCAGCTCACAGGGGACAGGGGGCTTCTATGGCTACACCTTC
CASSQGTGGFYGYTF
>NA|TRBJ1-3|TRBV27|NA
TGTGCCAGCTCGTTGGTCCATGGAAACACCATATATTTT
CASSLVHGNTIYF
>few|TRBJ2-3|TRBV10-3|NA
TGTGCCATCAGTGAGTCCGTAGTGGATACGCAGTATTTT
CAISESVVDTQYF
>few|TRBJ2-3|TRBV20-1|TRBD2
TGCAGTGCTAGCGGTAGCGGGAGGGCCCCAACGCAGTATTTT
CSASGSGRAPTQYF
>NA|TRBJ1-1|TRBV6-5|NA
TGTGCCAGCAGTTCCCCCGGCGCGCATCACACTGAAGCTTTCTTT
CASSSPGAHHTEAFF
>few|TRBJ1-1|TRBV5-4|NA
TGTGCCAGCAGCTTGGCCGGGGCAGGGAACACTGAAGCTTTCTTT
CASSLAGAGNTEAFF
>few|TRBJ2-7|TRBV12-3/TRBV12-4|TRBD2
TGTGCCAGCAGTAATCCGGGACTAGCATCGGATGAGCAGTACTTC
CASSNPGLASDEQYF
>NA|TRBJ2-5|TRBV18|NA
TGTGCCAGCTCAGTCGGACACAGTCAAGAGACCCAGTACTTC
CASSVGHSQETQYF
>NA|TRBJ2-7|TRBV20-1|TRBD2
TGCAGTGCTAGAGATTCTAGCGGGCCATACGAGCAGTACTTC
CSARDSSGPYEQYF
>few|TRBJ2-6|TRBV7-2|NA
TGTGCCAGCAGCCCCTCGGGTGGGGGCGCTGGGGCCAACGTCCTGACTTTC
CASSPSGGGAGANVLTF
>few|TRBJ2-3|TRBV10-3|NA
TGTGCCATCAGTGGACTAGAGGGGGGCACAGATACGCAGTATTTT
CAISGLEGGTDTQYF
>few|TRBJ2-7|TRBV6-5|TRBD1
TGTGCCAGCAGTTACACCCGGGACAGTACCTACGAGCAGTACTTC
CASSYTRDSTYEQYF
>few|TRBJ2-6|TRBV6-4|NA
TGTGCCAGCAGCCGGGACACGAGCTCTGGGGCCAACGTCCTGACTTTC
CASSRDTSSGANVLTF